The sequence of this T cell receptor (beta chain) was determined in a study of ipilimumab plus nivolumab after autologous stem cell transplantation. Trimming cost V 5 bases and J 8 bases, with 15 bases left between them. The CDR3 contains 13 residues. The germline V gene encodes CDR1 SEHNR and CDR2 FQNEAQ (reference sequence). TCRdb keeps only in-frame clones here, not all; method: immunoSEQ multiplex PCR. Of tens of thousands of clones listed, roughly 69% are singletons. Ipilimumab, 1 mg/kg, started 14 to 28 days after autologous transplant. Patients received nivolumab 3 mg/kg at weeks 1, 4, 7, 10, then fortnightly to week 26.

The rearrangement joins TRBV7-9 to TRBJ1-2; D remains ambiguous. The sequence was obtained from a male donor with diffuse large B-cell lymphoma. The source was PBMCs, collected in a trial of ipilimumab plus nivolumab as post-transplant consolidation. CDR3 amino acids: CASSRDLHSGYTF. The CDR3 nucleotides are TGTGCCAGCAGCCGCGACCTTCATTCCGGCTACACCTTC. The full variable domain, rest sourced from reference TRBV7-9 and TRBJ1-2, is DTGVSQNPRHKITKRGQNVTFRCDPISEHNRLYWYRQTLGQGPEFLTYFQNEAQLEKSRLLSDRFSAERPKGSFSTLEIQRTEQGDSAMYLCASSRDLHSGYTFGSGTRLTVV.